The 3 T cell receptor beta chains reported below all come from one sample, sequenced in a study of shared clonotypes between healthy human individuals. Terminally differentiated effector memory CD45RA+ cells were excluded from the naive CD8 cells, which were CD45RO-negative and positively selected for CCR7. Some clones are missing from TCRdb's copy, which holds only in-frame ones; the method was immunoSEQ multiplex PCR. Among about 2 million clones listed, roughly 94% were seen once. The sequencing input was naive CD8+ T cells sorted from blood. The receptors were gathered from a young man in good health.

On this clone: This sample includes further DNA sequences coding for the same CDR3. The chain has TRBV9 and TRBJ2-7, with a weak D call TRBD2 (7 bases). CDR3 length equals 14 residues. Germline V gives CDR1 SGDLS, CDR2 YYNGEE. V was shortened by 0 bases and J by 4 bases, with 11 bases between the two germline ends. CDR3 region: CASSVAGGPYEQYF. Written as DNA, the CDR3 is TGTGCCAGCAGCGTAGCCGGGGGGCCGTACGAGCAGTACTTC.

The chain has TRBV9 and TRBJ2-1; D is unclear. Germline CDR1 is SGDLS and CDR2 is YYNGEE. Trimming shortened V by 3 bases and J by 4 bases, and 8 bases separated the two germline ends. The CDR3 spans 13 residues. CDR3 nucleotide sequence: TGTGCCAGCAGCGCTGAGAATTACAATGAGCAGTTCTTC. Its protein is CASSAENYNEQFF.

The V call is TRBV27, the J call TRBJ2-1, with D perhaps matching TRBD2 (7 bases). The CDR3 runs 17 residues. Germline V CDR1 and CDR2: MNHEY, SMNVEV (reference sequence). V dropped 0 bases and J dropped 1 base, with 13 bases sitting between them. CDR3 DNA sequence: TGTGCCAGCAGTTTATCAGGGGGGGGGCCGTCCTACAATGAGCAGTTCTTC. This encodes CASSLSGGGPSYNEQFF.